A selection of T cell receptor beta chains follows, all from one sample in a study of cytomegalovirus exposure and HLA in healthy donors. Method: immunoSEQ multiplex PCR; TCRdb's copy keeps in-frame clones and lacks some. Seen here are 200,000 to 250,000 clones, more than 75% observed once, and the top ten hold 1.3%. Sequencing was carried out using PBMCs. The receptors shown here come from a human donor in good health. The CDR3 runs from the conserved cysteine through the conserved F or W. A D gene is named only where the DNA matches it firmly. Not all rows give a size; the values are once, few, many and, for expanded clones, a class.

V gene,D gene,clone size,J gene,CDR3 protein,CDR3 DNA
TRBV7-6,TRBD2,once,TRBJ2-1,CASSLAAGGHNEQFF,TGTGCCAGCAGCTTAGCGGCGGGAGGGCATAATGAGCAGTTCTTC
TRBV27,.,.,TRBJ2-7,CASSPAGRSSSEQYF,TGTGCCAGCAGTCCCGCAGGGCGGTCCTCATCCGAGCAGTACTTC
TRBV5-5,.,.,TRBJ2-5,CASSFPAGQETQYF,TGTGCCAGCAGCTTCCCCGCGGGGCAAGAGACCCAGTACTTC
TRBV19,TRBD1,.,TRBJ2-3,CASSIVDRPDTQYF,TGTGCCAGTAGTATAGTGGACAGGCCAGATACGCAGTATTTT
TRBV9,TRBD1,.,TRBJ2-7,CASASGDRVSYEQYF,TGTGCCAGCGCCTCCGGGGACAGGGTCTCCTACGAGCAGTACTTC
TRBV11-2,TRBD2,.,TRBJ2-7,CASSLTSRRSEQYF,TGTGCCAGCAGCTTGACTAGCAGGAGAAGCGAGCAGTACTTC
TRBV4-3,.,.,TRBJ2-6,CASSQYNPSGYSGANVLTF,TGCGCCAGCAGCCAATATAACCCATCCGGGTACTCTGGGGCCAACGTCCTGACTTTC
TRBV7-9,.,.,TRBJ2-3,CASSLAGESTQYF,TGTGCCAGCAGCTTAGCGGGAGAATCAACGCAGTATTTT
TRBV7-9,.,few,TRBJ1-5,CASSLVIVYETENQPQHF,TGTGCCAGCAGCTTAGTAATTGTTTACGAGACAGAGAATCAGCCCCAGCATTTT
TRBV7-2,TRBD2,.,TRBJ2-7,CASSSLAGVYNEQYF,TGTGCCAGCAGCTCCCTAGCGGGAGTTTACAACGAGCAGTACTTC
TRBV28,.,.,TRBJ1-3,CASSPGDSGNTIYF,TGTGCCAGCAGCCCGGGGGACTCTGGAAACACCATATATTTT
TRBV7-3,.,.,TRBJ2-1,CASSGGSEQFF,TGTGCCAGCAGTGGGGGGAGTGAGCAGTTCTTC
TRBV2,TRBD1,.,TRBJ1-1,CASSEERTGGAFF,TGTGCCAGCAGTGAAGAACGGACAGGGGGAGCTTTCTTT
TRBV6-6,TRBD1,.,TRBJ2-7,CASRPTGGPQREQYF,TGTGCCAGCAGACCTACAGGGGGACCGCAACGCGAGCAGTACTTC
TRBV19,TRBD1,.,TRBJ2-2,CASSYRGHTGELFF,TGTGCCAGTTCCTACAGGGGGCACACCGGGGAGCTGTTTTTT
TRBV4-2,.,.,TRBJ2-1,CASSQDQSMGGSYEQFF,TGTGCCAGCAGCCAAGATCAGAGCATGGGTGGGAGCTATGAGCAGTTCTTC
TRBV11-2,.,.,TRBJ2-2,CASSWRALGELFF,TGTGCCAGCAGCTGGCGGGCCCTCGGGGAGCTGTTTTTT
TRBV28,.,.,TRBJ1-1,CASRLAGSAFF,TGTGCCAGCAGACTGGCAGGGTCCGCTTTCTTT
TRBV18,.,.,TRBJ1-1,CASSATVPPGNTEAFF,TGTGCCAGCTCGGCGACAGTACCGCCTGGGAACACTGAAGCTTTCTTT
TRBV28,.,.,TRBJ2-1,CASSSAGSGEYNEQFF,TGTGCCAGCAGCAGTGCGGGGAGCGGCGAGTACAATGAGCAGTTCTTC
TRBV5-4,TRBD2,.,TRBJ2-1,CASSLGGSGTSHNEQFF,TGTGCCAGCAGCTTGGGGGGATCCGGGACTAGTCACAATGAGCAGTTCTTC
TRBV7-3,TRBD2,.,TRBJ2-7,CASSLGLAGEVEQYF,TGTGCCAGCAGCTTGGGACTAGCGGGAGAAGTCGAGCAGTACTTC
TRBV25-1,.,.,TRBJ1-1,CASSPQGKVYTEAFF,TGTGCCAGCAGTCCTCAGGGTAAGGTCTACACTGAAGCTTTCTTT
TRBV27,.,.,TRBJ2-7,CASSLSYRAEQYF,TGTGCCAGCAGTTTATCTTACAGGGCCGAGCAGTACTTC
TRBV9,TRBD2,.,TRBJ2-1,CASSLIGTSGRNEQFF,TGTGCCAGCAGCCTTATAGGGACTAGCGGGAGGAATGAGCAGTTCTTC
TRBV10-1,TRBD2,.,TRBJ2-1,CASSAGVAGVNNEQFF,TGCGCCAGCAGTGCCGGGGTAGCGGGAGTAAACAATGAGCAGTTCTTC